These 11 T cell receptor beta chains share one sample of origin, sequenced in a study of T cells in Graves' hyperthyroidism and ophthalmopathy. The investigators amplified TCR beta CDR3 regions from RNA transcripts. First-round RT-PCR of the TCR CDR3 relied on the HTBI primer set. One entry per CDR3 protein results from TCRdb running MiXCR on the multiplex PCR reads. The sample carries about 640,000 distinct CDR3 sequences, about 14% recorded once. Input material: blood. The source of these receptors is a woman aged 45-65 years with Graves' ophthalmopathy.

This clonotype was recorded at least ten times. V is TRBV5-1 and J is TRBJ2-7; 7 positions agree with TRBD1. Trimming cost V 0 bases and J 1 base; bases outside gene matches: 1. The CDR3 is 14 amino acids. Germline CDR1 is SGHRS and CDR2 is YFSETQ. The CDR3 spells CASSLDRGSYEQYF. The CDR3 coding sequence is TGCGCCAGCAGCTTGGACAGGGGATCCTACGAGCAGTACTTC.

This clonotype turned up a few times. V is TRBV6-2 or TRBV6-3 and J is TRBJ2-2; D gene unclear. The CDR3 has 13 residues. The germline CDR1 and CDR2 sequences are MNHEY and SVGEGT. V was shortened by 6 bases and J by 4 bases, with 9 bases between the two germline ends. CDR3 residues: CASRIWVTGELFF. CDR3 nucleotide sequence: TGTGCCAGCAGAATATGGGTCACCGGGGAGCTGTTTTTT.

This chain connects TRBV13 to TRBJ2-7, with 9 bases fitting TRBD2. The end of the DNA fits TRBJ2-1 better, so the J call may be wrong. Germline V gene sequence: CDR1 PRHDT, CDR2 FYEKMQ (reference sequence). The CDR3 consists of 13 residues. CDR3 nucleotide sequence: TGTGCCAGCAGCTCTAGCGGGGCCTACGAGCAGTTCTTC. Its protein product is CASSSSGAYEQFF.

Only a few counts were recorded for this clonotype. The chain has TRBV7-2 and TRBJ2-1, with D hard to call. CDR1 and CDR2 (germline): SGHTA, FQGNSA. There are 13 residues in the CDR3. V was pared by 4 bases and J by 9 bases, with 13 bases between. CDR3 loop: CASSWDRISEQFF. The CDR3 bases are TGTGCCAGCAGCTGGGATAGAATCAGTGAGCAGTTCTTC. Full variable domain (rest looked up from reference TRBV7-2 and TRBJ2-1): GAGVSQSPSNKVTEKGKDVELRCDPISGHTALYWYRQSLGQGLEFLIYFQGNSAPDKSGLPSDRFSAERTGGSVSTLTIQRTQQEDSAVYLCASSWDRISEQFFGPGTRLTVL.

There are many counts of this clonotype. The chain is built from TRBV12-3 or TRBV12-4 and TRBJ2-7; 11 bases map to TRBD1. The J segment lost 7 bases and the V segment lost 7 bases, leaving 12 bases of the junction unmatched. The CDR3 is 15 amino acids. The CDR3 DNA reads TGTGCCAGCACCAGGGGGACAGGGGGTTCGAGTGAGCAGTACTTC. It is translated as CASTRGTGGSSEQYF.

On this clonotype itself: This could be a read error, since a much larger clone is one nucleotide away. CDR3 sequence: CASSFWSEAFF. For the CDR3, the DNA is TGTGCCAGCAGTTTCTGGTCTGAAGCTTTCTTT. This sequence joins TRBV12-3 or TRBV12-4 and TRBJ1-1; no clear D gene. Trimming stripped 3 bases from V and 6 bases from J, with 5 bases between. This CDR3 is built from 11 residues.

This clonotype was seen ten or more times. The rearrangement joins TRBV28 to TRBJ1-6, with D hard to call. V dropped 1 base and J dropped 8 bases, with 9 bases sitting between them. The length of the CDR3 is 14 residues. Germline loops: CDR1 MDHEN, CDR2 SYDVKM. CDR3 nucleotides: TGTGCCAGCAGTTTATCATCCAAAGATTCACCCCTCCACTTT. Translated, it gives CASSLSSKDSPLHF. The full variable domain, completed using reference TRBV28 and TRBJ1-6, is DVKVTQSSRYLVKRTGEKVFLECVQDMDHENMFWYRQDPGLGLRLIYFSYDVKMKEKGDIPEGYSVSREKKERFSLILESASTNQTSMYLCASSLSSKDSPLHFGNGTRLTVT.

This clonotype has at least ten counts. The chain employs TRBV7-9 and TRBJ2-5, with D tentatively TRBD1 (6 bases). CDR1 is SEHNR, CDR2 FQNEAQ, per germline (reference sequence). V was shortened by 0 bases and J by 4 bases, with 9 bases between the two germline ends. The CDR3 spans 14 residues. In DNA form, the CDR3 reads TGTGCCAGCAGCTTAGCCCGACAGGTAGAGACCCAGTACTTC. Amino acids: CASSLARQVETQYF.

This clonotype appeared many times. J is TRBJ2-1 and V is TRBV30; 10 bases match TRBD2. After removal of 0 bases from V and 4 bases from J, the junction contained 9 bases not matched to a gene. There are 17 residues in the CDR3. Germline CDR1 and CDR2: GTSNPN and SVGIG (reference sequence). The CDR3 spells CAWSVSLTSGTYNEQFF. The CDR3 DNA sequence: TGTGCCTGGAGTGTAAGCCTCACTAGCGGGACTTACAATGAGCAGTTCTTC.

The table lists this clonotype with many counts. The chain recombines TRBV5-1 with TRBJ2-7, with 7 bases lining up with TRBD1. The CDR3 has 15 amino acids. Per the germline V gene, CDR1 is SGHRS and CDR2 is YFSETQ. The ends lost 7 bases at V and 1 base at J; junction bases unmatched: 11. CDR3 amino acids: CASSPLGGPSYEQYF. DNA for the CDR3: TGCGCCAGCTCTCCCCTAGGGGGCCCGTCCTACGAGCAGTACTTC.

This clonotype was seen repeatedly, ten times or more. The chain joins TRBV6-1 to TRBJ1-1, with 9 positions matching TRBD1. The CDR3 totals 17 residues. The germline gives CDR1 MNHNS, CDR2 SASEGT. Trimming took 0 bases from V and 4 from J; bases not matched to a gene: 9. The CDR3 is CASSEALDLTGGTEAFF. DNA for the CDR3: TGTGCCAGCAGTGAAGCGCTGGACCTGACAGGGGGCACTGAAGCTTTCTTT.